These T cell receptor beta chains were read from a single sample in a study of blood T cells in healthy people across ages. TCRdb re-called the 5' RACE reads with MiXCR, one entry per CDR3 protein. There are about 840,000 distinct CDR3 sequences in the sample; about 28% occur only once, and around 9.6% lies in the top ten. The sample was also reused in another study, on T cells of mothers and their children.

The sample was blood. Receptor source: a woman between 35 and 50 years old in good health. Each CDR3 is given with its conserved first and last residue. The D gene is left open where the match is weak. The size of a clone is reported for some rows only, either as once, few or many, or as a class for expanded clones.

CDR3: CASSVARERGAASSTDTQYF
DNA: TGTGCCAGCAGCGTAGCTAGGGAGCGGGGGGCAGCTTCTAGCACAGATACGCAGTATTTT
length: 20
size: many
V: TRBV9
J: TRBJ2-3
D: TRBD2

CDR3: CASSPRQGQFF
DNA: TGTGCCAGCAGCCCTAGACAGGGGCAGTTCTTC
length: 11
size: .
V: TRBV7-2
J: TRBJ2-1
D: TRBD1

CDR3: CASSLGQGPAVYGYTF
DNA: TGTGCCAGCAGCTTAGGGCAGGGACCCGCCGTGTATGGCTACACCTTC
length: 16
size: few
V: TRBV7-2
J: TRBJ1-2
D: .

CDR3: CASSEGADPLGYTF
DNA: TGTGCCAGCAGTGAAGGGGCGGACCCCCTTGGCTACACCTTC
length: 14
size: .
V: TRBV2
J: TRBJ1-2
D: .

CDR3: CASSPNSNSPLHF
DNA: TGTGCCAGCTCACCTAACTCGAATTCACCCCTCCACTTT
length: 13
size: few
V: TRBV18
J: TRBJ1-6
D: .

CDR3: CSAPWQAKNIQYF
DNA: TGCAGTGCTCCCTGGCAGGCCAAAAACATTCAGTACTTC
length: 13
size: .
V: TRBV20-1
J: TRBJ2-4
D: .

CDR3: CASSYPRGEQFF
DNA: TGTGCCAGCAGCTATCCCCGTGGGGAGCAGTTCTTC
length: 12
size: .
V: TRBV7-9
J: TRBJ2-1
D: .

CDR3: CSARREGTDTQYF
DNA: TGCAGTGCTAGGCGGGAAGGCACAGATACGCAGTATTTT
length: 13
size: .
V: TRBV20-1
J: TRBJ2-3
D: .

CDR3: CASSARPGLANEQFF
DNA: TGTGCCAGCAGCGCAAGGCCGGGACTAGCAAATGAGCAGTTCTTC
length: 15
size: .
V: TRBV7-2
J: TRBJ2-1
D: TRBD2

CDR3: CASSPSAGGCNEQFF
DNA: TGTGCCAGCAGCCCGTCGGCGGGGGGATGCAATGAGCAGTTCTTC
length: 15
size: .
V: TRBV5-5
J: TRBJ2-1
D: TRBD2

CDR3: CASSKERRPYEQYF
DNA: TGTGCCAGCAGCAAAGAGCGGCGCCCCTACGAGCAGTACTTC
length: 14
size: many
V: TRBV21-1
J: TRBJ2-7
D: .

CDR3: CASTLAPTAGGYEQYF
DNA: TGTGCCAGCACCCTAGCCCCTACTGCAGGGGGCTACGAGCAGTACTTC
length: 16
size: few
V: TRBV7-9
J: TRBJ2-7
D: TRBD1

CDR3: CASSKGGRATYNEQVF
DNA: TGTGCCAGCAGCAAAGGGGGCAGAGCGACCTACAATGAGCAGGTCTTC
length: 16
size: .
V: TRBV21-1
J: TRBJ2-1
D: .

CDR3: CASNPGQQNTEAFF
DNA: TGTGCCAGCAACCCGGGACAGCAGAACACTGAAGCTTTCTTT
length: 14
size: many
V: TRBV6-6
J: TRBJ1-1
D: TRBD1

CDR3: CASNSEAVEQYF
DNA: TGTGCCAGCAATTCAGAAGCCGTCGAGCAGTACTTC
length: 12
size: many
V: TRBV28
J: TRBJ2-7
D: .

CDR3: CASSYRTGNQPQHF
DNA: TGTGCCAGCAGTTACAGGACGGGCAATCAGCCCCAGCATTTT
length: 14
size: .
V: TRBV6-6
J: TRBJ1-5
D: .

CDR3: CASSPGGQPYEQYF
DNA: TGTGCCAGCAGCCCCGGGGGGCAGCCGTACGAGCAGTACTTC
length: 14
size: .
V: TRBV7-2
J: TRBJ2-7
D: .

CDR3: CASSLVVVGELFF
DNA: TGTGCCAGCAGCTTAGTAGTTGTCGGGGAGCTGTTTTTT
length: 13
size: .
V: TRBV7-9
J: TRBJ2-2
D: .

CDR3: CASSPLGVQGTDTQYF
DNA: TGCGCCAGCAGCCCTCTTGGCGTTCAGGGCACAGATACGCAGTATTTT
length: 16
size: .
V: TRBV4-1
J: TRBJ2-3
D: .

CDR3: CASSPQAGVETQYF
DNA: TGTGCCAGCAGCCCTCAGGCGGGGGTGGAGACCCAGTACTTC
length: 14
size: many
V: TRBV9
J: TRBJ2-5
D: TRBD2

CDR3: CASSLVGQGTNYEQYF
DNA: TGCGCCAGCAGCTTGGTGGGACAGGGGACCAATTACGAGCAGTACTTC
length: 16
size: many
V: TRBV5-1
J: TRBJ2-7
D: TRBD1

CDR3: CSVGNVGAGLGYEQYF
DNA: TGCAGCGTTGGTAATGTCGGAGCGGGATTAGGCTACGAGCAGTACTTC
length: 16
size: .
V: TRBV29-1
J: TRBJ2-7
D: TRBD2

CDR3: CASSSRPGPNQPQHF
DNA: TGTGCCAGCAGTTCCCGCCCGGGGCCCAATCAGCCCCAGCATTTT
length: 15
size: few
V: TRBV6-5
J: TRBJ1-5
D: .

CDR3: CASSHRQASGGPPRRDTQYF
DNA: TGTGCCAGCAGCCACCGCCAGGCTAGCGGGGGACCCCCCCGGCGGGATACGCAGTATTTT
length: 20
size: many
V: TRBV7-2
J: TRBJ2-3
D: TRBD2

CDR3: CASKDRGATNYGYTF
DNA: TGTGCCAGCAAGGACCGCGGAGCAACTAACTATGGCTACACCTTC
length: 15
size: .
V: TRBV12-3/TRBV12-4
J: TRBJ1-2
D: .

CDR3: CASSFWQGGTDEQFF
DNA: TGTGCCAGCAGTTTCTGGCAGGGTGGTACCGATGAGCAGTTCTTC
length: 15
size: .
V: TRBV12-3/TRBV12-4
J: TRBJ2-1
D: .

CDR3: CASSTPLKETQYF
DNA: TGTGCCAGCAGCACTCCGCTGAAAGAGACCCAGTACTTC
length: 13
size: .
V: TRBV7-2
J: TRBJ2-5
D: .

CDR3: CASSFRTGGDYGYTF
DNA: TGTGCCAGCAGTTTCCGGACAGGGGGCGACTATGGCTACACCTTC
length: 15
size: few
V: TRBV27
J: TRBJ1-2
D: TRBD1

CDR3: CASSGAAGVSYEQYF
DNA: TGTGCCAGCAGCGGGGCGGCGGGCGTCTCCTACGAGCAGTACTTC
length: 15
size: many
V: TRBV9
J: TRBJ2-7
D: .

CDR3: CACSYGQGGRRGTEAFF
DNA: TGTGCCTGCAGCTACGGACAGGGGGGGCGCCGAGGCACTGAAGCTTTCTTT
length: 17
size: few
V: TRBV7-2
J: TRBJ1-1
D: TRBD1

CDR3: CSVSGALTSNEKLFF
DNA: TGCAGCGTATCAGGGGCGCTTACATCTAATGAAAAACTGTTTTTT
length: 15
size: .
V: TRBV29-1
J: TRBJ1-4
D: .

CDR3: CASRQGLARTGELFF
DNA: TGTGCCAGCAGGCAGGGACTAGCGAGGACCGGGGAGCTGTTTTTT
length: 15
size: few
V: TRBV7-2
J: TRBJ2-2
D: TRBD2

CDR3: CASSPRGRTYNEQYF
DNA: TGTGCCAGCAGCCCTCGGGGGCGCACCTACAATGAGCAGTACTTC
length: 15
size: .
V: TRBV2
J: TRBJ2-7
D: .

CDR3: CASSSGPGRVEAFF
DNA: TGTGCCAGCAGCTCGGGGCCCGGGCGGGTTGAAGCTTTCTTT
length: 14
size: .
V: TRBV11-2
J: TRBJ1-1
D: .

CDR3: CASSLTRPDTQYF
DNA: TGTGCCAGCTCGCTAACTAGGCCGGATACGCAGTATTTT
length: 13
size: .
V: TRBV28
J: TRBJ2-3
D: .

CDR3: CASSPMWETQYF
DNA: TGTGCCAGCAGCCCTATGTGGGAGACCCAGTACTTC
length: 12
size: many
V: TRBV7-2
J: TRBJ2-5
D: .

CDR3: CSARSGLGGATRELFF
DNA: TGCAGTGCTAGATCAGGATTAGGGGGCGCGACCAGGGAGCTGTTTTTT
length: 16
size: .
V: TRBV20-1
J: TRBJ2-2
D: TRBD1

CDR3: CASSSDRVFNGYTF
DNA: TGTGCCAGCAGCTCGGACAGGGTTTTTAATGGCTACACCTTC
length: 14
size: .
V: TRBV9
J: TRBJ1-2
D: TRBD1

CDR3: CASSPVSGQSYEQYF
DNA: TGTGCCAGCAGCCCCGTGTCAGGCCAATCCTACGAGCAGTACTTC
length: 15
size: many
V: TRBV7-2
J: TRBJ2-7
D: .

CDR3: CASSQRDRINTEAFF
DNA: TGTGCCAGCAGCCAAAGGGACAGGATCAACACTGAAGCTTTCTTT
length: 15
size: .
V: TRBV7-8
J: TRBJ1-1
D: TRBD1

CDR3: CSALRGDPYSEQFF
DNA: TGCAGCGCTCTCAGGGGAGACCCTTACAGTGAGCAGTTCTTC
length: 14
size: few
V: TRBV29-1
J: TRBJ2-1
D: .

CDR3: CASSESTGVIYEQYF
DNA: TGTGCCAGCAGTGAATCGACAGGGGTTATCTACGAGCAGTACTTC
length: 15
size: .
V: TRBV2
J: TRBJ2-7
D: TRBD1